A single T cell receptor beta chain is shown here with its context. The target antigen is unknown. Combining a sample-barcoded 5' primer with a J-beta primer mix, a second PCR ran for 7 to 11 cycles. Every sample gave at least 2.5 million paired-end reads containing CDR3. TCRdb ran MiXCR on the 5' RACE reads and lists one entry per CDR3 protein. This table has 780,000 or so distinct CDR3 sequences, about 61% appearing once. Germline-derived CDR1 and CDR2 are DFQATT and SNEGSKA (reference sequence). The CDR3 spans 14 residues. J lost 2 bases, V lost 6 bases, and 9 bases had no gene match. There were healthy Caucasian individuals from Russia, aged about 6 to 95, serving as donors. Around 10 milliliters of peripheral blood were drawn from each donor. This entry belongs to a study of blood T cells in healthy people across ages. Study-wide results and limits: The study regarded diversity estimates from one million T cells as underestimates.

The sequence was collected from a man aged 35-49 years in good health. The V and J genes are TRBV20-1 and TRBJ2-5; TRBD2 agrees at 7 bases. The specimen sequenced was blood. The CDR3 region has the DNA TGCAGTGCCCAGGGACTAATCAATCAAGAGACCCAGTACTTC. This encodes CSAQGLINQETQYF.